This T cell receptor (beta chain) came from a study of blood T cell repertoires in COVID-19. Study background: COVID-19 samples collected from the United States, Italy and Spain covered acute and convalescent phases. Sample material is recorded as cDNA or gDNA derived from T cells, B-cell-depleted T cells, or PBMCs.

V shed 11 bases and J shed 1 base, with 15 bases lying between them. There are 14 residues in the CDR3. Per the germline V gene, CDR1 is MNHEY and CDR2 is SVGAGI. This clone was detected once. Per the authors' pipeline: Estimation of nucleated cell counts relied on the amplification of reference gene primers. TCRdb keeps only in-frame clones here, not all; method: immunoSEQ multiplex PCR. Clonal size and the V and J genes are those of that table, whereas D and trimming came from the DNA. The sample gives 65,000 to 95,000 clones, roughly 89% of which show up once; over 4% is in the top ten. What was sequenced was peripheral blood. The receptor was isolated from a man in his fifties or sixties with active COVID-19. This chain joins TRBV6-5 and TRBJ2-1, with D perhaps TRBD2 (5 bases). CDR3: CAARKERSYNEQFF. The CDR3 nucleotides read TGTGCCGCGAGAAAAGAGCGGTCCTACAATGAGCAGTTCTTC.